The clone carrying this TCR beta chain was found a few times. The data derive from a study of human T cells and chemical hapten exposure. The time point here: patch test 1, 2 weeks after DPC sensitization. Noted treatment: therapeutic diphenylcyclopropenone sensitization with weekly scalp DPC. Trimming removed 0 bases from V and 6 bases from J, with 14 bases in between. The CDR3 consists of 15 residues. Germline V gives CDR1 LGHNA, CDR2 YNFKEQ. TCRdb fed the RACE reads into MiXCR, producing one record per CDR3 protein. The data hold about 380,000 distinct CDR3 sequences, with about 4.4% observed a single time.

This chain links TRBV4-2 with TRBJ1-2; a weak D match, TRBD1 (5 bases). Sequenced material: whole blood, taken in connection with sensitization to the hapten diphenylcyclopropenone (DPC). This sequence originates from a woman aged 45-59 years with alopecia areata. Some clones in this sample may be carry-over from other donors' samples. CDR3 residues: CASSQERSGVDGYTF. The DNA of the CDR3 is TGTGCCAGCAGCCAAGAGAGGTCGGGGGTCGATGGCTACACCTTC.